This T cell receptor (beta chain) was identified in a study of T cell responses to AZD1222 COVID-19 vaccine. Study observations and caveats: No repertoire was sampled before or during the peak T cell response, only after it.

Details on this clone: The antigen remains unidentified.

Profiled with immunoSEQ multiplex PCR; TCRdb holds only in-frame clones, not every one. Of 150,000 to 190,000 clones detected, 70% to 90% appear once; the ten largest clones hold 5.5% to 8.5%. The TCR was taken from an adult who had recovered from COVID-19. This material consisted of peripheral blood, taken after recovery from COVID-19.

CDR3 protein: CASRGLEATNEKLFF. The CDR3 DNA is TGTGCCAGCAGGGGGCTAGAAGCAACTAATGAAAAACTGTTTTTT. This rearrangement joins TRBV2 to TRBJ1-4; D is perhaps TRBD1 (5 bases). This CDR3 region has 15 residues. Trimming took off 6 bases at V and 0 bases at J, with 11 bases between the two ends. Germline loops: CDR1 SNHLY, CDR2 FYNNEI.